This T cell receptor beta chain was retrieved from a study of naive and memory T cell subsets. Study-level results: Potentially, T cell activation and differentiation skew this RNA-based measurement.

The SP2 primer and nested alpha and beta constant region primers amplified ligated cDNA in four rounds. TCRdb re-analysed the UMI-ligation and nested PCR reads in MiXCR, keeping a single row per CDR3 protein. The table includes 25,000 to 35,000 distinct CDR3 sequences, about 7.4% detected once. Treatment noted: skin biopsy from PPD injection site in Mantoux-positive individual. A UMI-containing oligonucleotide was joined by 3' ligation to the TCR cDNA template. Skin biopsies came from PPD injection sites in Mantoux-positive individuals. V gave up 4 bases and J gave up 8 bases; unmatched junction bases: 16. Germline CDR1 LGHDT, CDR2 YNNKEL (reference sequence). The CDR3 is 16 amino acids. This clonotype has a count of ten or more. The antigen remains unidentified.

Specimen: skin, collected from a tuberculin skin test site. V gene TRBV3-1 combines with J gene TRBJ1-1; 7 bases are a match to TRBD1. This receptor was taken from an adult in good health. This CDR3 reads CASSPSTGLRGLEAFF. CDR3 coding DNA: TGTGCCAGCAGCCCCTCGACAGGGTTGAGAGGACTGGAAGCTTTCTTT.